Listed here is a single T cell receptor (beta chain). This sample was taken from a study of blood T cell repertoires in COVID-19. The method was immunoSEQ multiplex PCR; TCRdb's version includes in-frame clones alone and lacks a portion of them. The sample lists about 390,000 clones, around 87% occurring once. Germline-derived CDR1 and CDR2 are MDHEN and SYDVKM. Trimming took 2 bases from V and 3 from J; bases not matched to a gene: 4. The CDR3 has 15 residues. Sequencing was performed on peripheral blood. The origin of this receptor is an older woman with COVID-19, enrolled during active disease. The chain uses TRBV28 and TRBJ2-7, with 10 bases lining up with TRBD1. The CDR3 here is CASSLGDRGSYEQYF. The CDR3 DNA sequence: TGTGCCAGCAGTTTAGGGGACAGGGGAAGCTACGAGCAGTACTTC.